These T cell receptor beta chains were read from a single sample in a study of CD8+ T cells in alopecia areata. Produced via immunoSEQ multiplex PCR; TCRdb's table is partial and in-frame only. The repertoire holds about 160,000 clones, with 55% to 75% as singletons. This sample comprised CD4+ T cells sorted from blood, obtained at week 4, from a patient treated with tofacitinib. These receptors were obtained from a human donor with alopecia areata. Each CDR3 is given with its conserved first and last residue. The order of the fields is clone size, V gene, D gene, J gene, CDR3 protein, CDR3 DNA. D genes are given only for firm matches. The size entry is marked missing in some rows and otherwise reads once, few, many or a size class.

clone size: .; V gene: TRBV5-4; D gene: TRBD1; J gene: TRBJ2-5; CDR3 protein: CASSWGQGGLQETQYF; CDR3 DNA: TGTGCCAGCAGCTGGGGACAGGGGGGGCTACAAGAGACCCAGTACTTC
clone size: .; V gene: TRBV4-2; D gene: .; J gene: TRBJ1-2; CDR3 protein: CASSQDGGWADGYTF; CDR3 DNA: TGTGCCAGCAGCCAAGATGGGGGCTGGGCGGACGGCTACACCTTC
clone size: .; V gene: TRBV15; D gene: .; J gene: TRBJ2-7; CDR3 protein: CATSRDGAGGYEQYF; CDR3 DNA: TGTGCCACCAGCAGAGACGGCGCAGGAGGCTACGAGCAGTACTTC
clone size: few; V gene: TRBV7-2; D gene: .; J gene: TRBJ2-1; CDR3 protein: CASSLASGRYNEQFF; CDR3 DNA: TGTGCCAGCAGCTTAGCATCAGGGAGATACAATGAGCAGTTCTTC
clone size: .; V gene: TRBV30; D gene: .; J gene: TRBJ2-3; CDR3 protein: CAWSLKGGAPDTQYF; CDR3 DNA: TGTGCCTGGAGCCTCAAGGGGGGGGCCCCAGATACGCAGTATTTT
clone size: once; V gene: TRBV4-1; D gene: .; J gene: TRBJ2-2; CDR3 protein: CASSQDPGAPGELFF; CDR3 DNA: TGCGCCAGCAGCCAAGATCCAGGGGCCCCCGGGGAGCTGTTTTTT
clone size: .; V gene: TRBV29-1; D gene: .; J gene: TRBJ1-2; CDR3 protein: CSVEDLTGLYGYTF; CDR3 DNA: TGCAGCGTTGAAGATCTTACAGGGCTCTATGGCTACACCTTC
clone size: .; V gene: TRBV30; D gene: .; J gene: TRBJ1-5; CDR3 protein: CAWNPGSNQPQHF; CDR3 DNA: TGTGCCTGGAACCCAGGAAGCAATCAGCCCCAGCATTTT
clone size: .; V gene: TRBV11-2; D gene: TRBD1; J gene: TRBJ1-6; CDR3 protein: CASSLRTGFSNNSPLHF; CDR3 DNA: TGTGCCAGCAGCTTAAGGACAGGGTTTTCTAATAATTCACCCCTCCACTTT
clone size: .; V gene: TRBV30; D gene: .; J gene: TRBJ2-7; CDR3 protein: CAWSVRVSSEQYF; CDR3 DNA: TGTGCCTGGAGTGTACGGGTATCCAGCGAGCAGTACTTC
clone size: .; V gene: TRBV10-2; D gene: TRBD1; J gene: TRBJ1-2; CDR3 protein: CASGRQGGGYTF; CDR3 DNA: TGCGCCAGCGGTCGGCAGGGGGGTGGCTACACCTTC
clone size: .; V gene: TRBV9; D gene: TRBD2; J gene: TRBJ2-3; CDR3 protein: CASSGPSGGAKDTQYF; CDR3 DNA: TGTGCCAGCAGCGGTCCTAGCGGGGGGGCCAAAGATACGCAGTATTTT
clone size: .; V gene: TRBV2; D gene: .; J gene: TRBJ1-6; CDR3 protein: CASSELDLGLAVNSPLHF; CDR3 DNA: TGTGCCAGCAGTGAGTTAGATTTGGGCCTCGCAGTGAATTCACCCCTCCACTTT
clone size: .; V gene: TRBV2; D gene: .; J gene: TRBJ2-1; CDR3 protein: CASSDRQSSYNEQFF; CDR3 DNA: TGTGCCAGCAGTGATAGACAGAGCTCCTACAATGAGCAGTTCTTC
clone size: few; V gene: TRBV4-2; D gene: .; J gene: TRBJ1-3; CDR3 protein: CASSQTLSSGNTIYF; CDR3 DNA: TGTGCCAGCAGCCAAACGCTTAGCTCTGGAAACACCATATATTTT
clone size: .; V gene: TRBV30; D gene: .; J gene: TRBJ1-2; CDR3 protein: CAWRGVLGYTF; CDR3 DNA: TGTGCCTGGAGAGGGGTACTCGGCTACACCTTC
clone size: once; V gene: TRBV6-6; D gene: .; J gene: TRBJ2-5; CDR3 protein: CASSYSSAVQETQYF; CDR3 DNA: TGTGCCAGCAGTTACTCGTCGGCGGTCCAAGAGACCCAGTACTTC
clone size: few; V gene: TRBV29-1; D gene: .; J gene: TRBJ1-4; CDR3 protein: CSAAATNEKLFF; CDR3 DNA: TGCAGCGCAGCCGCAACTAATGAAAAACTGTTTTTT
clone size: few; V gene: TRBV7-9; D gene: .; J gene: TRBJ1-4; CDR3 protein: CASSKSGQGIGKLFF; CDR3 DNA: TGTGCCAGCAGCAAAAGCGGGCAGGGAATAGGAAAACTGTTTTTT
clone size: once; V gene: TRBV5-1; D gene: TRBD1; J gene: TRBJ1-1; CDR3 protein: CASSTTGGDTEAFF; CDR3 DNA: TGCGCCAGCAGCACCACAGGGGGAGACACTGAAGCTTTCTTT
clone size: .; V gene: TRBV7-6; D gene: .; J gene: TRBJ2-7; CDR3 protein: CASSNQGAYEQYF; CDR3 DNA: TGTGCCAGCAGCAATCAGGGAGCCTACGAGCAGTACTTC
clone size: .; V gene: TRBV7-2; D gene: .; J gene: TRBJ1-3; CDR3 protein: CASSFQDRTGNTIYF; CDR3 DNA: TGTGCCAGCAGCTTCCAGGACAGAACTGGAAACACCATATATTTT
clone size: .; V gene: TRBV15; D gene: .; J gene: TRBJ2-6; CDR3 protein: CATSRGQAGGGANVLTF; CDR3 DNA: TGTGCCACCAGCAGAGGACAGGCCGGAGGGGGGGCCAACGTCCTGACTTTC
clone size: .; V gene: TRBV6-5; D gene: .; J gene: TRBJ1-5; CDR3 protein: CASRVQDEREPQHF; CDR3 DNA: TGTGCCAGCAGGGTACAGGACGAGAGGGAGCCCCAGCATTTT
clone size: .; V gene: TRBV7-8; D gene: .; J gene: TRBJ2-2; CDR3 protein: CASSSKQGQNTGELFF; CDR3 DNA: TGTGCCAGCAGCTCTAAACAGGGCCAGAACACCGGGGAGCTGTTTTTT
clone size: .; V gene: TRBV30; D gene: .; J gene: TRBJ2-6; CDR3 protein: CAWSPPWANVLTF; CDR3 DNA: TGTGCCTGGAGCCCCCCTTGGGCCAACGTCCTGACTTTC
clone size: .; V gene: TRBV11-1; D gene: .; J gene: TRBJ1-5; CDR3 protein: CASSRDRNQPQHF; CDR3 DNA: TGTGCCAGCAGCAGGGACCGGAATCAGCCCCAGCATTTT
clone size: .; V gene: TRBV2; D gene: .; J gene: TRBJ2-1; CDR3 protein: CASRYLQGNEQFF; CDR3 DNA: TGTGCCAGCAGGTACCTACAGGGAAATGAGCAGTTCTTC
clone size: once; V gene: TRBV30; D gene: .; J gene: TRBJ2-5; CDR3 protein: CAWLLRETQYF; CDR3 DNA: TGTGCCTGGCTACTACGGGAGACCCAGTACTTC
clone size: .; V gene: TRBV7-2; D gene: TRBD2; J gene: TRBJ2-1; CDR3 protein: CASSLVVSGGLLF; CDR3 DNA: TGTGCCAGCAGCTTAGTAGTTAGCGGGGGCCTACTCTTC
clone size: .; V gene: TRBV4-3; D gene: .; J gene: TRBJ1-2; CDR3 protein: CASSRGLPYGYTF; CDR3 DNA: TGCGCCAGCAGCCGAGGACTCCCGTATGGCTACACCTTC
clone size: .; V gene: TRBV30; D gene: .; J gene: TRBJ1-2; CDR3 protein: CAWSVLDGYTF; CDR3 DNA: TGTGCCTGGAGTGTCCTCGATGGCTACACCTTC
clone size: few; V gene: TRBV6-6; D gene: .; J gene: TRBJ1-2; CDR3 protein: CASSYLGLDHGYTF; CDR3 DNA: TGTGCCAGCAGTTATCTGGGCCTGGACCATGGCTACACCTTC
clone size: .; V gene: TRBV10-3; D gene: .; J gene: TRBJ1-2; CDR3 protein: CAIRDAANYGYTF; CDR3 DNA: TGTGCCATACGCGACGCCGCTAACTATGGCTACACCTTC
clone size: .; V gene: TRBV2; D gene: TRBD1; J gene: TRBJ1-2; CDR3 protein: CASSDRGDYGYTF; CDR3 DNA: TGTGCCAGCAGCGACAGGGGAGACTATGGCTACACCTTC
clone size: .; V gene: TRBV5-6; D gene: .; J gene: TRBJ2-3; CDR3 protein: CASSSGTRGGDTQYF; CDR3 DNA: TGTGCCAGCAGCTCGGGAACCAGGGGCGGAGATACGCAGTATTTT
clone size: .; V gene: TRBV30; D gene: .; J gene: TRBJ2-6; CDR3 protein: CAWSLLVTVGANVLTF; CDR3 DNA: TGTGCCTGGAGTTTATTGGTCACCGTCGGGGCCAACGTCCTGACTTTC
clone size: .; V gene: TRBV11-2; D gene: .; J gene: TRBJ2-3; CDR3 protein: CASSLAGSDTQYF; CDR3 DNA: TGTGCCAGCAGCTTAGCGGGATCAGATACGCAGTATTTT
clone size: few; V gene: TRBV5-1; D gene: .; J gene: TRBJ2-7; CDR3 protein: CASSFDAASYEQYF; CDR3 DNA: TGCGCCAGCAGCTTTGATGCGGCATCCTACGAGCAGTACTTC
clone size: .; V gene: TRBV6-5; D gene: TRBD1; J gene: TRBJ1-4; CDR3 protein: CASSSIQGMDNEKLFF; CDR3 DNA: TGTGCCAGCAGTTCCATACAGGGGATGGATAATGAAAAACTGTTTTTT
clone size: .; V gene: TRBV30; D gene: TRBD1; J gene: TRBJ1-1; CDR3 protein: CAWRIGRTGNTEAFF; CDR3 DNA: TGTGCCTGGAGAATTGGAAGGACAGGCAATACTGAAGCTTTCTTT
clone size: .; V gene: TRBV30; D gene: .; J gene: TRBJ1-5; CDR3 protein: CAWSQVTAGYQPQHF; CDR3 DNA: TGTGCCTGGAGTCAAGTGACAGCCGGTTATCAGCCCCAGCATTTT
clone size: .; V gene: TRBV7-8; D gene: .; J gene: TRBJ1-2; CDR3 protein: CASSLGQFTYGYTF; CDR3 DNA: TGTGCCAGCAGCTTAGGACAGTTTACCTATGGCTACACCTTC
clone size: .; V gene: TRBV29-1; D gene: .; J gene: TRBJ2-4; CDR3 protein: CSVEVSRGPNIQYF; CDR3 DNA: TGCAGCGTTGAAGTGTCCCGAGGGCCAAACATTCAGTACTTC
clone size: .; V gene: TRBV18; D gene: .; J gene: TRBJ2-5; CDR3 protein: CASSPGTVETQYF; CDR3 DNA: TGTGCCAGCTCACCTGGGACGGTAGAGACCCAGTACTTC
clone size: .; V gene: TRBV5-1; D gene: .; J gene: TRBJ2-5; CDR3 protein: CASSLGQGRGVETQYF; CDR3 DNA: TGCGCCAGCAGCTTGGGCCAGGGCCGCGGGGTGGAGACCCAGTACTTC
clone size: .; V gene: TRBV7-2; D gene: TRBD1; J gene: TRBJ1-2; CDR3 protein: CASSSYGTGSGYTF; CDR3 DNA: TGTGCCAGCAGCTCATACGGGACAGGTTCAGGCTACACCTTC
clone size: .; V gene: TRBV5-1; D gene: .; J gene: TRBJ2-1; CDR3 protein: CASSRDGAFEQFF; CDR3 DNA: TGCGCCAGCAGCCGTGACGGTGCGTTTGAGCAGTTCTTC
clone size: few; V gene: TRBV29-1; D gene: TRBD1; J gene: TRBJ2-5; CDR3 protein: CSGKHGQAYETQYF; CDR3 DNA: TGCAGCGGCAAGCACGGACAGGCTTACGAGACCCAGTACTTC
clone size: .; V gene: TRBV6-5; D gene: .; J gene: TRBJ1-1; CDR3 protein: CASSYSWVANTEAFF; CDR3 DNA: TGTGCCAGCAGTTACTCGTGGGTGGCGAACACTGAAGCTTTCTTT
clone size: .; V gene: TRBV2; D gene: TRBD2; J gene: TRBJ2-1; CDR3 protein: CASSEPLLAGGNEQFF; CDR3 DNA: TGTGCCAGCAGTGAACCCCTTTTAGCGGGGGGAAACGAGCAGTTCTTC
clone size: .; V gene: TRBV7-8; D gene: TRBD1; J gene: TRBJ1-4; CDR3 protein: CASSLDRGITNEKLFF; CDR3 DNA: TGTGCCAGCAGCTTGGACAGGGGCATCACTAATGAAAAACTGTTTTTT
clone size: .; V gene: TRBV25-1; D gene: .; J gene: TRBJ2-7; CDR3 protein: CASTLDTSYEQYF; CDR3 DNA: TGTGCCAGCACGCTCGACACCTCCTACGAGCAGTACTTC
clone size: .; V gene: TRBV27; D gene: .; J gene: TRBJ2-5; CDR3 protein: CASSLARGIWETQYF; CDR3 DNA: TGTGCCAGCAGTTTAGCCAGGGGAATTTGGGAGACCCAGTACTTC